This passage covers 26 T cell receptor beta chains from one sample sequenced in a study of blood T cells in healthy people across ages (dated by TCRdb to between 2014 and 2016). Receptor amplification or capture employed 5' RACE. The listed sequencing device is Illumina HiSeq 2500. The second PCR ran for roughly 7 to 12 cycles and used a J-beta primer mix along with a sample-barcoded 5' primer. TCRdb's own reprocessing of the public reads used fastp at Q25 and MiXCR and kept productive beta chains. When rows share a CDR3 protein, they turn into one entry using the most common DNA and genes. The sample includes 1.5 million to 2 million distinct CDR3 sequences, with roughly 27% observed a single time. Approximately 7.7% of the sample is held by the ten biggest clonotypes. Sequenced input: blood. The origin of the receptors is a woman aged 25 to 39 in good health.

The chain recombines TRBV9 with TRBJ2-5; 9 bases agree with TRBD2. Germline trimming cut 4 bases from V and 4 bases from J; bases unmatched to any gene: 23. The CDR3 spans 20 residues. Germline CDR1 is SGDLS and CDR2 is YYNGEE. DNA of the CDR3: TGTGCCAGCAGCTCGACCCCGGGAGGACTAGCGCGCTCAGTGGGAGAGACCCAGTACTTC. Its translation is CASSSTPGGLARSVGETQYF. Combining the CDR3 with reference TRBV9 and TRBJ2-5 gives the whole variable domain DSGVTQTPKHLITATGQRVTLRCSPRSGDLSVYWYQQSLDQGLQFLIQYYNGEERAKGNILERFSAQQFPDLHSELNLSSLELGDSALYFCASSSTPGGLARSVGETQYFGPGTRLLVL.

This clonotype was found a few times. The chain has TRBV27 and TRBJ2-5, with TRBD2 matching over 9 bases. The CDR3 runs to 15 residues. Germline V gene lookup returns CDR1 MNHEY and CDR2 SMNVEV (reference sequence). Losses at the gene ends were 4 bases for V and 0 bases for J; bases not matched to a gene: 3. The CDR3 protein is CASSSPSGNQETQYF. The CDR3 coding sequence is TGTGCCAGCAGTTCTCCTAGCGGGAACCAAGAGACCCAGTACTTC.

This chain connects TRBV28 to TRBJ2-4; D call uncertain. This CDR3 comprises 14 residues. The germline V gene has CDR1 MDHEN and CDR2 SYDVKM. Between the trimmed V and J ends, which lost 2 bases and 7 bases, there was a span of 12 bases. The CDR3 nucleotides read TGTGCCAGCAGTTTACCCGAGGAGATGAACATTCAGTACTTC. Encoded protein: CASSLPEEMNIQYF.

The rearrangement joins TRBV27 to TRBJ2-5; 7 positions match TRBD1. The J call may be faulty, since TRBJ2-7 better matches the DNA end. Looked up from germline, CDR1 is MNHEY and CDR2 is SMNVEV (reference sequence). This CDR3 has 14 amino acids. The CDR3 is CASSPRDSKYEQYF. DNA of the CDR3: TGTGCCAGCAGTCCCCGGGACAGTAAATACGAGCAGTACTTC.

The chain joins TRBV29-1 to TRBJ1-6, with D hard to call. The V and J ends lost 7 bases and 11 bases respectively, with 21 bases between them. The CDR3 contains 14 residues. CDR1 and CDR2 from the germline V gene are SQVTM and ANQGSEA. The CDR3 region has the DNA TGCAGCGCGCGGGGTACCGGGTGGAGAGCACCCCTCCACTTT. It codes for CSARGTGWRAPLHF.

The rearrangement links TRBV5-1 to TRBJ2-3; no firm D call. Germline V gene sequence: CDR1 SGHRS, CDR2 YFSETQ. There are 15 residues in the CDR3. Deletions cut 0 bases from V and 4 bases from J, with 12 bases between. The chain's CDR3 is CASSLAFSSSDTQYF. CDR3 nucleotides: TGCGCCAGCAGCTTGGCCTTCTCATCGTCAGATACGCAGTATTTT. The entire variable domain, with the rest obtained from reference TRBV5-1 and TRBJ2-3, is as follows: KAGVTQTPRYLIKTRGQQVTLSCSPISGHRSVSWYQQTPGQGLQFLFEYFSETQRNKGNFPGRFSGRQFSNSRSEMNVSTLELGDSALYLCASSLAFSSSDTQYFGPGTRLTVL.

This clonotype was counted many times. The CDR3 DNA sequence: TGTGCCAGCAGCTTAGCGGGTCCCAGGGAGACCCAGTACTTC. This encodes CASSLAGPRETQYF. The chain joins TRBV7-3 to TRBJ2-5; D might be TRBD2 (5 bases). V was shortened by 2 bases and J by 5 bases, with 12 bases between the two germline ends. The CDR3 length is 14 residues. From germline, CDR1 is SGHTA and CDR2 FQGTGA.

The chain couples TRBV11-3 to TRBJ2-7; D gene unclear. The CDR3 runs to 12 residues. V was pared by 5 bases and J by 5 bases, with 10 bases between. Germline V gives CDR1 SGHNT, CDR2 YENEEA. The CDR3 here is CASSGPQDEQYF. The CDR3 nucleotides are TGTGCCAGCAGCGGCCCCCAGGACGAGCAGTACTTC.

This clonotype was seen ten or more times. The CDR3 reads CASSPRLAGEGEQYF. The CDR3 nucleotides read TGTGCCAGCAGCCCCCGACTAGCGGGAGAGGGAGAGCAGTACTTC. The chain has TRBV7-2 and TRBJ2-7, with 12 nucleotides matching TRBD2. This CDR3 comprises 15 residues. CDR1 is SGHTA, CDR2 FQGNSA, per germline. V lost 5 bases to trimming and J lost 7 bases; unmatched junction nucleotides: 9.

This chain joins TRBV18 and TRBJ1-2, with D uncertain. The V and J ends lost 4 bases and 3 bases respectively, with 15 bases between them. CDR1 is KGHSH, CDR2 LQKENI, per germline. The CDR3 consists of 15 residues. The CDR3 protein is CASSLTKDAHYGYTF. For the CDR3, the DNA is TGTGCCAGCTCACTCACTAAGGACGCCCACTATGGCTACACCTTC.

This clonotype was seen more than once but under ten times. The rearrangement links TRBV2 to TRBJ2-7; D is possibly TRBD2 (5 bases). This CDR3 contains 15 residues. The V and J ends lost 7 bases and 3 bases respectively, with 19 bases between them. CDR1 and CDR2 from the germline V gene are SNHLY and FYNNEI. As DNA, the CDR3 is TGTGCCAGCACCGACGGACTGGCGGGTAGCTACGAGCAGTACTTC. It yields the protein CASTDGLAGSYEQYF.

In the case of this clonotype: One end of the junction does not line up with germline, which may come from a read error. This chain links TRBV7-3 with TRBJ2-5, with D possibly TRBD2 on 6 matching bases. Germline-derived CDR1 and CDR2 are SGHTA and FQGTGA. The CDR3 is made up of 16 amino acids. The CDR3 is CASSLTGGATYNEQYF. For the CDR3, the DNA is TGTGCCAGCAGCCTAACGGGCGGGGCCACATACAATGAGCAGTACTTC.

The CDR3 DNA follows: TGTGCCAGCAGCTTAGGTCGGGCAGATCAGCCCCAGCATTTT. This gives the protein CASSLGRADQPQHF. This chain links TRBV7-6 with TRBJ1-5; no clear D gene. Germline CDR1 reads SGHVS; CDR2 reads FNYEAQ. This CDR3 contains 14 residues. Trimming left V 1 base short and J 5 bases short, with 9 bases between.

This chain's CDR3 is CASSRDGALEQYF. The CDR3 DNA reads TGTGCCAGCAGCCGGGACGGCGCTCTCGAGCAGTACTTC. The V and J genes are TRBV7-3 and TRBJ2-7; TRBD1 or TRBD2 may be the D gene (5 bases each). In germline, CDR1 is SGHTA, CDR2 FQGTGA. This CDR3 contains 13 residues. Trimming pared 5 bases from V and 6 bases from J, leaving 14 bases between.

The rearrangement uses TRBV5-1 and TRBJ2-3; 9 nucleotides match TRBD2. The ends lost 5 bases at V and 6 bases at J; junction bases unmatched: 4. Germline V gene sequence: CDR1 SGHRS, CDR2 YFSETQ. CDR3 length: 13 residues. CDR3 amino acids: CASRRLAEDTQYF. Here the CDR3 DNA reads TGCGCCAGCAGAAGACTAGCGGAGGATACGCAGTATTTT.

On this clonotype: This may stem from a read error, because a much larger clone lies one nucleotide away. The chain uses TRBV11-2 and TRBJ2-4, with a weak D call TRBD2 (6 bases). The DNA end is more similar to TRBJ2-7, so the J call may be wrong. There are 19 residues in the CDR3. Germline CDR1 is SGHAT and CDR2 is FQNNGV. CDR3 residues: CASSPRFRPLGGSAHEQYF. In nucleotides, the CDR3 is TGTGCCAGCAGCCCCAGGTTTAGGCCACTTGGAGGGAGCGCCCACGAGCAGTACTTC.

As for this clonotype: At one end, the junction sequence differs from germline, possibly due to a read error. This chain connects TRBV7-9 to TRBJ2-7, with TRBD1 as a possible D gene (8 bases). Germline CDR1 reads SEHNR; CDR2 reads FQNEAQ (reference sequence). CDR3 length equals 14 residues. DNA for the CDR3: TGTGTCAGCAGCTTAGTACAGGGGGACTACGGGCAGTACTTC. Protein sequence: CVSSLVQGDYGQYF. Looking up the rest from reference TRBV7-9 and TRBJ2-7 gives the full variable domain: DTGVSQNPRHKITKRGQNVTFRCDPISEHNRLYWYRQTLGQGPEFLTYFQNEAQLEKSRLLSDRFSAERPKGSFSTLEIQRTEQGDSAMYLCVSSLVQGDYGQYFGPGTRLTVT.

This clonotype has ten or more counts. V and J are TRBV6-5 and TRBJ2-1; weak D call: TRBD2 (6 bases). The germline gives CDR1 MNHEY, CDR2 SVGAGI. Trimming shortened V by 9 bases and J by 1 base, and 13 bases separated the two germline ends. CDR3 length: 14 amino acids. CDR3 DNA: TGTGCCAGTTTAGGGAGGCCGTCCTACAATGAGCAGTTCTTC. Protein product: CASLGRPSYNEQFF.

The CDR3 region is CASNIAYRSHEQYF. Here the CDR3 DNA reads TGTGCCAGCAACATAGCCTACAGGAGCCACGAGCAGTACTTC. This sequence joins TRBV12-3 or TRBV12-4 and TRBJ2-7; perhaps TRBD1 as D (5 bases). The V and J ends lost 7 bases and 5 bases respectively, with 18 bases between them. The CDR3 consists of 14 residues.

This clonotype was seen a handful of times. V gene TRBV6-6 combines with J gene TRBJ2-7; TRBD2 might be the D (5 bases). CDR1 MNHNY and CDR2 SVGAGI come from the germline V gene (reference sequence). With 6 bases removed from V and 7 bases from J, the gap between germline ends came to 16 bases. This CDR3 spans 13 amino acids. CDR3: CASRKATTGEQYF. The CDR3 coding sequence is TGTGCCAGCAGAAAGGCCACTACGGGAGAGCAGTACTTC.

In its sample, this clonotype was seen once. The chain is built from TRBV7-9 and TRBJ2-7; D is perhaps TRBD1 or TRBD2 (5 bases each). V gave up 6 bases and J gave up 0 bases, with 21 bases separating them. The CDR3 length is 17 residues. In germline, CDR1 is SEHNR, CDR2 FQNEAQ (reference sequence). Here the CDR3 reads CASSPRASGPSSYEQYF. The CDR3 coding sequence is TGTGCCAGCAGTCCCAGGGCGTCGGGGCCGTCCTCCTACGAGCAGTACTTC.

This clonotype was found a few times. The chain carries TRBV12-3 or TRBV12-4 and TRBJ2-3, with D possibly being TRBD2 (6 bases). The V and J ends lost 7 bases and 5 bases respectively, with 19 bases between them. CDR3 length: 15 residues. The CDR3 nucleotides are TGTGCCAGCAACCGTGGAGGGGCGGGGAAAGATACGCAGTATTTT. The encoded protein is CASNRGGAGKDTQYF.

CDR3: CASRRRGGNEQFF. In DNA, the CDR3 is TGTGCCAGCAGACGGAGGGGAGGCAATGAGCAGTTCTTC. V gene TRBV5-6 combines with J gene TRBJ2-1; D perhaps matches TRBD2 (6 bases). This CDR3 has 13 amino acids. The germline V gene has CDR1 SGHDT and CDR2 YYEEEE. V shed 5 bases and J shed 6 bases, with 12 bases lying between them.

This clonotype has more than one count but fewer than ten. This chain connects TRBV6-6 to TRBJ2-7, with 8 bases fitting TRBD1. The J segment lost 5 bases and the V segment lost 2 bases, leaving 8 bases of the junction unmatched. Germline-derived CDR1 and CDR2 are MNHNY and SVGAGI (reference sequence). This CDR3 spans 15 amino acids. The CDR3 is CASSYVAGGDDEQYF. CDR3 DNA: TGTGCCAGCAGTTACGTAGCAGGGGGCGACGACGAGCAGTACTTC.

The V gene is TRBV7-9, the J gene TRBJ2-7; D is perhaps TRBD2 (6 bases). The J call is doubtful: the DNA matches TRBJ2-5 better. Germline CDR1 SEHNR, CDR2 FQNEAQ (reference sequence). The CDR3 spans 18 residues. CDR3 loop: CASSQGLYARDSQETQYF. The CDR3 DNA reads TGTGCCAGCAGCCAGGGACTGTATGCCCGGGACTCACAAGAGACCCAGTACTTC.

This clonotype turned up a few times. The CDR3 reads CASSYSGLAGTETQYF. CDR3 nucleotides: TGTGCCAGCAGTTACTCTGGACTAGCGGGGACTGAGACCCAGTACTTC. The chain uses TRBV6-5 and TRBJ2-5; 12 bases match TRBD2. CDR1 is MNHEY, CDR2 SVGAGI, per germline. J lost 5 bases, V lost 0 bases, and 4 bases had no gene match. CDR3 size: 16 residues.